A selection of T cell receptor beta chains follows, all from one sample in a study of cytomegalovirus exposure and HLA in healthy donors. Produced via immunoSEQ multiplex PCR; TCRdb's table is partial and in-frame only. Altogether around 150,000 clones are present, approximately 86% being singletons, with the ten largest covering approximately 2%. Sequencing was performed on PBMCs. The source is a woman younger than 30 in good health and CMV-seronegative. Both conserved end residues are part of each CDR3. D genes are given only for firm matches. Clone size is given for some rows only: seen once, a few or many times, or a class if the clone is expanded.

TRBJ2-5,.,TRBV7-6,.,TGTGCCAGCAGCGTTGCGCACCAAGAGACCCAGTACTTC,CASSVAHQETQYF
TRBJ1-1,.,TRBV18,.,TGTGCCAGCTCACCACTTGAGCTTGGCGGAGAATCTGAAGCTTTCTTT,CASSPLELGGESEAFF
TRBJ1-1,.,TRBV19,.,TGTGCCAGTAGTCTCACAGTGAACACTGAAGCTTTCTTT,CASSLTVNTEAFF
TRBJ2-7,.,TRBV29-1,TRBD1,TGCAGCTCTTGGACAGGGCTTTTAACGACCTACGAGCAGTACTTC,CSSWTGLLTTYEQYF
TRBJ2-5,once,TRBV30,TRBD2,TGTGCCTGGACCCCGGGACTAGCAGAGACCCAGTACTTC,CAWTPGLAETQYF
TRBJ1-4,few,TRBV5-4,.,TGTGCCAGCAGCTCGGACACCGCAACTAATGAAAAACTGTTTTTT,CASSSDTATNEKLFF
TRBJ1-2,.,TRBV6-1,.,TGTGCCAGCAGTGAAGGCTCGGGAGCGGGAGAGGACTATGGCTACACCTTC,CASSEGSGAGEDYGYTF
TRBJ1-5,.,TRBV7-2,.,TGTGCCAGCAGTCCCCCTGTTGGCACCAATCAGCCCCAGCATTTT,CASSPPVGTNQPQHF
TRBJ1-1,.,TRBV18,.,TGTGCCAGCTCACCCGAGGGCACTGAAGCTTTCTTT,CASSPEGTEAFF
TRBJ1-5,.,TRBV6-1,TRBD1,TGTGCCAGCAGTGGAGGACAGGGGACAAATCAGCCCCAGCATTTT,CASSGGQGTNQPQHF
TRBJ1-2,.,TRBV30,.,TGTGCCTGGGGGGGGTATGGCTACACCTTC,CAWGGYGYTF
TRBJ2-7,.,TRBV29-1,TRBD1,TGCAGCGTTAAGGACAGGGCGAGCTCCTACGAGCAGTACTTC,CSVKDRASSYEQYF
TRBJ1-1,.,TRBV2,TRBD1,TGTGCCAGCAGTCTCCGACAGGGTGGAGCTTTCTTT,CASSLRQGGAFF
TRBJ2-5,.,TRBV10-3,TRBD1,TGTGCCATCAGTGGACAGGGGGCTACCCAAGAGACCCAGTACTTC,CAISGQGATQETQYF
TRBJ2-2,.,TRBV5-1,.,TGCGCCAGCAGCGCGTCGGGACTTCTGCTGGAGCTGTTTTTT,CASSASGLLLELFF
TRBJ2-3,.,TRBV4-1,TRBD2,TGCGCCAGCAGCCAAGATCGGGGGGGGCCAGATACGCAGTATTTT,CASSQDRGGPDTQYF
TRBJ1-1,.,TRBV18,.,TGTGCCAGCTCACAGTCACAGGGAACCGTCACTGAAGCTTTCTTT,CASSQSQGTVTEAFF
TRBJ1-2,.,TRBV15,.,TGTGCCACCAGCCCCCGATCGAGGGGGTCCGGCTACACCTTC,CATSPRSRGSGYTF
TRBJ2-2,once,TRBV14,.,TGTGCCAGCAGCCAAGTTGGGGTCCGGCCGGGGACCGGGGAGCTGTTTTTT,CASSQVGVRPGTGELFF
TRBJ1-1,.,TRBV28,.,TGTGCCAGCAGTCCCCGGGAGAACACTGAAGCTTTCTTT,CASSPRENTEAFF
TRBJ2-3,.,TRBV11-2,TRBD2,TGTGCCAGCAGCCGTCTAGCGGGAGGAGGAGATACGCAGTATTTT,CASSRLAGGGDTQYF
TRBJ2-6,.,TRBV5-1,.,TGCGCCAGCAGCCCCCTAGAGAGGGGGATCTACTCTGGGGCCAACGTCCTGACTTTC,CASSPLERGIYSGANVLTF
TRBJ2-3,.,TRBV10-3,TRBD2,TGTGCCATCAGTGAACTAGCGGGGGTCACAGATACGCAGTATTTT,CAISELAGVTDTQYF
TRBJ2-1,.,TRBV5-3,TRBD2,TGTGCCAGAAGCCTCTGGGGGGGACTGTACAATGAGCAGTTCTTC,CARSLWGGLYNEQFF
TRBJ1-2,.,TRBV6-1,.,TGTGCCAGCAGTGCCCGAAGGACAGAGCGGGGCTACACCTTC,CASSARRTERGYTF
TRBJ2-7,.,TRBV7-3,TRBD2,TGTGCCAGCAGCTTAACGGGGACTAGCGGGAGTAGCGAGCAGTACTTC,CASSLTGTSGSSEQYF
TRBJ1-4,.,TRBV5-1,.,TGCGCCAGCAGCCCCGGGACACATAATGAAAAACTGTTTTTT,CASSPGTHNEKLFF
TRBJ2-7,.,TRBV7-6,.,TGTGCTACCAGTGACTACAGCTCCTACGAGCAGTACTTC,CATSDYSSYEQYF
TRBJ2-3,.,TRBV13,.,TGTGCCAGCAGCCAGAGGGATACGCAGTATTTT,CASSQRDTQYF
TRBJ2-7,.,TRBV7-9,TRBD1,TGTGCCAGCAGCTTCGGGGACAGTACCTACGAGCAGTACTTC,CASSFGDSTYEQYF
TRBJ2-2,once,TRBV9,.,TGTGCCAGCAATCTTTCCCCAGTGGCCGGGGAGCTGTTTTTT,CASNLSPVAGELFF
TRBJ2-7,.,TRBV27,.,TGTGCCAGCAGAGGGCAGGGGAACTACGAGCAGTACTTC,CASRGQGNYEQYF
TRBJ2-3,.,TRBV7-8,.,TGTGCCAGCAGCTTCAACACAGATACGCAGTATTTT,CASSFNTDTQYF
TRBJ1-4,.,TRBV28,.,TGTGCCAGCAGTTTTCCGGGGGGTGCTAATGAAAAACTGTTTTTT,CASSFPGGANEKLFF
TRBJ2-7,.,TRBV7-9,TRBD2,TGTGCCAGCAGCTTAGGGCAGGGACTAGGTGACGAGCAGTACTTC,CASSLGQGLGDEQYF
TRBJ1-6,.,TRBV11-2,.,TGTGCCAGCAGCTTCCCCAGGGTGGGTTCACCCCTCCACTTT,CASSFPRVGSPLHF
TRBJ2-7,few,TRBV5-1,TRBD1,TGCGCCAGCAGCTCTATCCCCGGGACAGGGAGAGAGCAGTACTTC,CASSSIPGTGREQYF
TRBJ2-7,.,TRBV18,TRBD2,TGTGCCAGCTCACCAGGGCTAGCGGGGGGGCCTGTGGAGCAGTACTTC,CASSPGLAGGPVEQYF
TRBJ1-5,.,TRBV23-1,.,TGCGCCAGCATAAAGACAGACCGCGGCGGAGACCATCAGCCCCAGCATTTT,CASIKTDRGGDHQPQHF
TRBJ2-7,.,TRBV19,TRBD1,TGTGCCAGTACGCCGGGACAGGGTTCCTACGAGCAGTACTTC,CASTPGQGSYEQYF
TRBJ2-7,.,TRBV10-3,TRBD2,TGTGCCATCAGTGAGTTGATAGCGGGAGGGCCGGGGGAGCAGTACTTC,CAISELIAGGPGEQYF
TRBJ2-7,once,TRBV19,TRBD2,TGTGCCAGTACCCGGGGGGGTCCCCCCTACGAGCAGTACTTC,CASTRGGPPYEQYF
TRBJ2-2,once,TRBV11-3,TRBD2,TGTGCCAGCAGCTTAGTTCCAGCGGGAGTGGTCACCGGGGAGCTGTTTTTT,CASSLVPAGVVTGELFF
TRBJ2-7,.,TRBV7-9,TRBD1,TGTGCCAGCAGCTCACAGGGGGTGAACGAGCAGTACTTC,CASSSQGVNEQYF
TRBJ2-2,.,TRBV28,TRBD1,TGTGCCAGCAGTCGAGACAGGGACACCGGGGAGCTGTTTTTT,CASSRDRDTGELFF
TRBJ2-3,.,TRBV6-5,TRBD1,TGTGCCAGCAGTTCCCGACAGGGTCGTGCAGATACGCAGTATTTT,CASSSRQGRADTQYF
TRBJ1-3,few,TRBV7-9,.,TGTGCCAGCAGCTCAAGGACATTTGGAAACACCATATATTTT,CASSSRTFGNTIYF